The clone carrying this T cell receptor beta chain came up many times. Its antigen is unknown. Per the germline V gene, CDR1 is MNHEY and CDR2 is SMNVEV (reference sequence). The length of the CDR3 is 15 residues. V was pared by 5 bases and J by 0 bases, with 13 bases between. It was with unique molecular identifiers that the TCRbeta library was prepared. TCRdb reanalysed the PCR reads using MiXCR and keeps one entry per CDR3 protein. The data contain 200,000 to 250,000 distinct CDR3 sequences, more than 20% of them singletons. The data belong to a study of T-cell reconstitution after alpha-beta-depleted transplantation in children. Study-wide results and limits: Several hundred expanded graft clones reportedly gave rise to the alpha-beta T cells present about two months after transplant. T-cell counts and diversity at one year post-transplant came mainly from newly produced T cells. Some patients' high day-60 TCRbeta diversity was attributed to recipient cells surviving conditioning.

This chain joins TRBV27 and TRBJ1-1; D remains ambiguous. The clonotype was recovered from a female patient aged 2-10 years who had a stem cell transplant for congenital amegakaryocytic thrombocytopenia, so the T cells may come from the graft donor. Sequencing used PBMCs, mostly from graft donor cells, obtained 360 days after TCRalphabeta/CD19-depleted stem cell transplant. CDR3 bases: TGTGCCAGCAGTCAACTCAGACTGATGAACACTGAAGCTTTCTTT. Translation gives CASSQLRLMNTEAFF.